The 20 T cell receptor beta chains below were found in one sample sequenced in a study of cytomegalovirus exposure and HLA in healthy donors. Primers: 60 Vbeta forward and 13 Jbeta reverse. The data were produced by immunoSEQ multiplex PCR, yet TCRdb's version contains in-frame clones alone and is incomplete. This sample has more than 85,000 clones, with roughly three quarters found just once. What was sequenced was PBMCs. These receptor sequences come from a man younger than 40 in good health and CMV-seronegative.

The rearrangement uses TRBV7-3 and TRBJ2-3; 7 bases are shared with TRBD2. Germline loops: CDR1 SGHTA, CDR2 FQGTGA. V was pared by 8 bases and J by 2 bases, with 4 bases of the junction left unmatched. This CDR3 is 13 amino acids long. The CDR3 loop is CASQAGNTDTQYF. The CDR3 DNA sequence: TGTGCCAGCCAAGCGGGGAACACAGATACGCAGTATTTT.

This clone occurred a few times. This chain links TRBV5-8 with TRBJ2-4, with 7 bases identical to TRBD1. Germline V gives CDR1 SGHTS, CDR2 YDEGEE. The V and J ends lost 4 bases and 1 base, in that order; junction bases with no gene match: 11. This CDR3 region has 17 residues. CDR3: CASSPRTGEKAKNIQYF. The CDR3 nucleotides read TGTGCCAGCAGCCCCCGTACAGGGGAAAAGGCCAAAAACATTCAGTACTTC.

The J gene is TRBJ2-7, the V gene TRBV20-1; no definite D call. The CDR3 has 11 residues. Looked up from germline, CDR1 is DFQATT and CDR2 is SNEGSKA (reference sequence). Between the trimmed V and J ends, which lost 3 bases and 2 bases, there was a span of 5 bases. In DNA, the CDR3 is TGCAGTGCTAGGCGCGCCTACGAGCAGTACTTC. Protein product: CSARRAYEQYF.

This clone turned up a few times. V gene TRBV6-1 combines with J gene TRBJ1-2, with 9 bases fitting TRBD1. The V gene's germline CDR1 is MNHNS and CDR2 SASEGT. V was pared by 4 bases and J by 5 bases, with 2 bases of the junction left unmatched. The CDR3 loop spans 13 amino acids. The DNA for the CDR3 is TGTGCCAGCAGTGCTGGACAGGGGTATGGCTACACCTTC. This encodes CASSAGQGYGYTF.

In this sample, this clone turned up a few times. The rearrangement links TRBV7-2 to TRBJ2-7; 10 positions match TRBD2. This CDR3 spans 15 amino acids. CDR1 is SGHTA, CDR2 FQGNSA, per germline. The V segment lost 1 base and the J segment 3 bases; nucleotides outside the gene matches: 3. This chain's CDR3 is CASSLVSSGSYEQYF. The DNA for the CDR3 is TGTGCCAGCAGCTTAGTCTCTAGCGGGAGCTACGAGCAGTACTTC.

This rearrangement joins TRBV7-8 to TRBJ1-5; D unresolved. Trimming stripped 1 base from V and 1 base from J, with 5 bases between. Germline CDR1 and CDR2: SGHVS and FQNEAQ. The length of the CDR3 is 14 residues. CDR3: CASSLGRSNQPQHF. CDR3 nucleotide sequence: TGTGCCAGCAGCTTAGGGCGGAGCAATCAGCCCCAGCATTTT.

The chain combines TRBV5-8 with TRBJ1-2, with D perhaps matching TRBD1 (5 bases). The CDR3 loop spans 14 amino acids. The V gene's germline CDR1 is SGHTS and CDR2 YDEGEE. The V gene lost 1 base and the J gene lost 0 bases, with 7 bases spanning the gap. Written as DNA, the CDR3 is TGTGCCAGCAGCTTGAGGACAACTAACTATGGCTACACCTTC. This translates into CASSLRTTNYGYTF.

The chain links TRBV28 to TRBJ2-5; 8 bases map to TRBD1. The DNA end favors TRBJ2-7, so the J call may be wrong. The germline V gene has CDR1 MDHEN and CDR2 SYDVKM. This CDR3 region has 12 residues. CDR3 in amino acids: CASSTGAYEQYF. DNA of the CDR3: TGTGCCAGCTCGACAGGGGCTTACGAGCAGTACTTC.

The CDR3 protein is CATSKGRDYKNIQYF. In DNA form, the CDR3 reads TGTGCCACCAGCAAGGGCAGGGATTACAAAAACATTCAGTACTTC. The V call is TRBV15, the J call TRBJ2-4; possibly TRBD1 for D (5 bases). The CDR3 is 15 residues long. Trimming left V 4 bases short and J 3 bases short, with 13 bases between. Germline CDR1 and CDR2: LNHNV and YYDKDF (reference sequence). The whole variable domain, remainder taken from reference TRBV15 and TRBJ2-4, is DAMVIQNPRYQVTQFGKPVTLSCSQTLNHNVMYWYQQKSSQAPKLLFHYYDKDFNNEADTPDNFQSRRPNTSFCFLDIRSPGLGDTAMYLCATSKGRDYKNIQYFGAGTRLSVL.

The chain couples TRBV7-2 to TRBJ1-5; no reliable D call. CDR1 is SGHTA, CDR2 FQGNSA, per germline. V was trimmed by 3 bases and J by 2 bases, leaving 11 bases between them. The CDR3 loop spans 15 amino acids. The CDR3 protein is CASSFRSGGNQPQHF. The CDR3 DNA reads TGTGCCAGCAGCTTTCGGTCGGGTGGCAATCAGCCCCAGCATTTT.

This rearrangement joins TRBV4-3 to TRBJ2-3; possibly TRBD1 for D (5 bases). Deletions cut 0 bases from V and 0 bases from J, with 10 bases between. Germline V gene sequence: CDR1 LGHNA, CDR2 YSLEER. This CDR3 region has 16 residues. CDR3 sequence: CASSQEGVSSTDTQYF. CDR3 bases: TGCGCCAGCAGCCAAGAAGGGGTTTCTAGCACAGATACGCAGTATTTT.

The chain combines TRBV9 with TRBJ2-3; a possible D gene is TRBD2 (6 bases). Germline assignment: CDR1 SGDLS and CDR2 YYNGEE. This CDR3 is built from 14 residues. V lost 2 bases, J lost 0 bases, and 7 bases lay in between. DNA of the CDR3: TGTGCCAGCAGCGTCGGGGGTAGCACAGATACGCAGTATTTT. It is translated as CASSVGGSTDTQYF.

V is TRBV19 and J is TRBJ2-1; 10 nucleotides match TRBD2. Looked up from germline, CDR1 is LNHDA and CDR2 is SQIVND (reference sequence). With 1 base clipped from V and 0 bases from J, the junction kept 0 bases outside the gene matches. The CDR3 sequence is 16 residues long. DNA of the CDR3: TGTGCCAGTAGTATAGGACTAGCGGGCTCCTACAATGAGCAGTTCTTC. Translating it yields CASSIGLAGSYNEQFF.

V usage is TRBV6-5 and J usage is TRBJ1-4, with D perhaps TRBD1 (5 bases). Per germline, CDR1 MNHEY and CDR2 SVGAGI. V lost 6 bases and J 4 bases, leaving 12 bases between the germline ends. The CDR3 runs 14 residues. CDR3 in amino acids: CASRKTDFNEKLFF. CDR3 sequence (DNA): TGTGCCAGCAGAAAGACAGACTTTAATGAAAAACTGTTTTTT.

Comment on this clone: The junction shows a germline mismatch at one end, possibly a read error. The chain links TRBV28 to TRBJ2-4; no definite D call. The length of the CDR3 is 12 residues. Germline CDR1 MDHEN, CDR2 SYDVKM. The CDR3 spells CASSLFKNSQYF. CDR3 in DNA: TGTGCCAGCAGTTTATTCAAAAACAGTCAGTACTTC.

The chain carries TRBV2 and TRBJ2-7; D perhaps matches TRBD1 (5 bases). This CDR3 spans 13 amino acids. Germline V gives CDR1 SNHLY, CDR2 FYNNEI. V was trimmed by 6 bases and J by 5 bases, leaving 14 bases between them. The CDR3 sequence: CASRRQIQNEQYF. The CDR3 nucleotides read TGTGCCAGCAGGCGACAGATACAGAACGAGCAGTACTTC.

This chain joins TRBV27 and TRBJ1-1; possible D gene TRBD1, 6 bases. Germline V gives CDR1 MNHEY, CDR2 SMNVEV (reference sequence). The CDR3 covers 14 residues. The V end was cut by 3 bases, the J end by 11 bases, with 19 bases between. The DNA for the CDR3 is TGTGCCAGCAGTTTCTTCGACTCTTCAGGGGAGGCTTTCTTT. It translates to CASSFFDSSGEAFF.

The J gene is TRBJ2-2, the V gene TRBV5-4, with a tentative D call TRBD1 (5 bases). CDR1 and CDR2 from the germline V gene are SGHNT and YYREEE (reference sequence). This CDR3 is built from 14 residues. The V end was cut by 4 bases, the J end by 5 bases, with 12 bases between. This CDR3 is CASSESGKTGELFF. CDR3 in DNA: TGTGCCAGCAGCGAATCAGGGAAAACCGGGGAGCTGTTTTTT.

This clone is a singleton in its sample. The chain links TRBV19 to TRBJ2-7; D uncertain. The CDR3 totals 14 residues. Germline lookup yields CDR1 LNHDA and CDR2 SQIVND (reference sequence). Trimming shortened V by 4 bases and J by 0 bases, and 10 bases separated the two germline ends. CDR3 sequence reads: CASSSLTSSYEQYF. The CDR3 bases are TGTGCCAGTAGTAGCCTGACAAGCTCCTACGAGCAGTACTTC.

CDR3 in DNA: TGTGCCAGCAGTTACTCCCGAGGGCTAGCTGGGGAGCAGTACTTC. This translates into CASSYSRGLAGEQYF. V gene TRBV6-6 combines with J gene TRBJ2-7; D is possibly TRBD2 (5 bases). V was trimmed by 0 bases and J by 7 bases, leaving 16 bases between them. CDR1 is MNHNY and CDR2 is SVGAGI in the germline V gene (reference sequence). This CDR3 is built from 15 residues.